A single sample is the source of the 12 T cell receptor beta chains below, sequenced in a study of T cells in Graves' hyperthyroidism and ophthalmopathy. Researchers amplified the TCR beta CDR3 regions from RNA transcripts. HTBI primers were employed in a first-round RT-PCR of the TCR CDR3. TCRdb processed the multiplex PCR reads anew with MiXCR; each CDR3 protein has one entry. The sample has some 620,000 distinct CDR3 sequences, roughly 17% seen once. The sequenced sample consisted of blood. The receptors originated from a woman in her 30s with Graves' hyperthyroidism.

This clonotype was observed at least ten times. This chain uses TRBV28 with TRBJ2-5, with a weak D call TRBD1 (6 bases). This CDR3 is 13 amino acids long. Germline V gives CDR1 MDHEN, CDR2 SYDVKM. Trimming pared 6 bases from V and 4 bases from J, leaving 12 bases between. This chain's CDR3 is CASRNTGRETQYF. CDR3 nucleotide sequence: TGTGCCAGCAGGAATACAGGGAGAGAGACCCAGTACTTC.

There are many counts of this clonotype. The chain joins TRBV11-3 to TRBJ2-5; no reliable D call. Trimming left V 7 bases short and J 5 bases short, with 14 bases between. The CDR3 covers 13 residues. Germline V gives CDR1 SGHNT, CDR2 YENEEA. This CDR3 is CASTLGPRETQYF. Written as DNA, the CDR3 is TGTGCCAGCACCCTCGGGCCACGGGAGACCCAGTACTTC.

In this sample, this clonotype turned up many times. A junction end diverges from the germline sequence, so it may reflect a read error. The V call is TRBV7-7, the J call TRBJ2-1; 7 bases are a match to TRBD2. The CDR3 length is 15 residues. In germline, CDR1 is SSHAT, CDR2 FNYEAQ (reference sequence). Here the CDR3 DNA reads TGTGCTAGCAGCTTAGGGGTAGCGGGTCCCAATGAGCAGTTCTTC. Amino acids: CASSLGVAGPNEQFF.

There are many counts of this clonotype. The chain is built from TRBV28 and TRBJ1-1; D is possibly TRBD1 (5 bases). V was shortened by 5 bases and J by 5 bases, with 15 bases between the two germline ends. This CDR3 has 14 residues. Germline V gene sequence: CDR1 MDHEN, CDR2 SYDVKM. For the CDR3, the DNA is TGTGCCAGCAGTCCCGCCGACAGAACGACTGAAGCTTTCTTT. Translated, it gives CASSPADRTTEAFF.

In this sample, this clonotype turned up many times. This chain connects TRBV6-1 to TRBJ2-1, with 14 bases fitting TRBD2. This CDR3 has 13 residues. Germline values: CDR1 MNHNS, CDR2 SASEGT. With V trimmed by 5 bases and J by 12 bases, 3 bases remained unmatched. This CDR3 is CASSSTSGRGQFF. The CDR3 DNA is TGTGCCAGCAGTTCGACTAGCGGGAGGGGGCAGTTCTTC.

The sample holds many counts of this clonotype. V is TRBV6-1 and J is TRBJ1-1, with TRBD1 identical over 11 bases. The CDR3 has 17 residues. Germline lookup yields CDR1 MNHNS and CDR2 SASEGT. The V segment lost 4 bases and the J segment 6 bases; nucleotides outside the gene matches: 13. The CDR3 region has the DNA TGTGCCAGCAGTGGACGGACAGGGGGCGCCTTTAGGGCTGAAGCTTTCTTT. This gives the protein CASSGRTGGAFRAEAFF.

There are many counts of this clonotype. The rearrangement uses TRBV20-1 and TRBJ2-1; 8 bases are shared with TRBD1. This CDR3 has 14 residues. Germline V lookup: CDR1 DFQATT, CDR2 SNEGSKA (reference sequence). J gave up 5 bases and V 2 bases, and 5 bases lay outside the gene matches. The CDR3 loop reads CSARKTGENNEQFF. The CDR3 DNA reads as TGCAGTGCTAGAAAGACAGGGGAAAACAATGAGCAGTTCTTC.

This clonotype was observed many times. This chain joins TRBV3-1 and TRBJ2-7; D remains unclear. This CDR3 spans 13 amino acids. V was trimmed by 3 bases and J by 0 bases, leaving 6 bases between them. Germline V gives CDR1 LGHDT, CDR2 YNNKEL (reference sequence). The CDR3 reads CASSHGPSYEQYF. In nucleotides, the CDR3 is TGTGCCAGCAGCCATGGGCCCTCCTACGAGCAGTACTTC.

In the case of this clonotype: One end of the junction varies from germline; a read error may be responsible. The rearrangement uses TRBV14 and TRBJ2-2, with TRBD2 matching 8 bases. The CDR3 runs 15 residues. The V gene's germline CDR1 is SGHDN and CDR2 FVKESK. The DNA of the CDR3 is TGTGCCAACAGCCTCCGAGCGGGAGTCAGCGGGGAGCTGTTTTTT. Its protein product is CANSLRAGVSGELFF.

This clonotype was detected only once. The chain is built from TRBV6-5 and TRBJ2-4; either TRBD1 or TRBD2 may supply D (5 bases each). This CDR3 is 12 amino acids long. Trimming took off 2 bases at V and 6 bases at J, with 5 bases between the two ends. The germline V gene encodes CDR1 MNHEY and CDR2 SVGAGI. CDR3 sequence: CASSYGGNIQYF. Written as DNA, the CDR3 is TGTGCCAGCAGTTACGGGGGAAACATTCAGTACTTC.

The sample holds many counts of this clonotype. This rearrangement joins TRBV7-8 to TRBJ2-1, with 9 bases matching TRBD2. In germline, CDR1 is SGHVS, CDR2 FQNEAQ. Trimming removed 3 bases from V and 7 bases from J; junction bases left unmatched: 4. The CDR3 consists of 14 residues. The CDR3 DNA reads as TGTGCCAGCAGCTTTAGCGGGAGCACAAATGAGCAGTTCTTC. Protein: CASSFSGSTNEQFF.

The CDR3 spells CASTLEDSPRNTIYF. The CDR3 region has the DNA TGTGCCAGCACCCTAGAGGACAGCCCGAGAAACACCATATATTTT. V is TRBV12-3 or TRBV12-4 and J is TRBJ1-3, with D possibly TRBD1 on 6 matching bases. The ends were cut back, 7 bases at V and 5 bases at J, with 18 bases in the middle. CDR3 size: 15 residues.